This entry lists 5 T cell receptor beta chains sequenced from one sample in a study of T cells in Graves' hyperthyroidism and ophthalmopathy. TCR beta CDR3 sequences were amplified from RNA transcripts. During a first-round RT-PCR of the TCR CDR3, the HTBI primer set was used. TCRdb ran MiXCR on the multiplex PCR reads and lists one entry per CDR3 protein. This table holds about 640,000 distinct CDR3 sequences, 14% found once. Source material: blood. The receptor set was obtained from a woman between 45 and 65 years old with Graves' ophthalmopathy.

Note on this clonotype: A much larger clone lies a single base off, so this may be a read error. The CDR3 sequence is CASSPGLAGVAEQLF. CDR3 DNA sequence: TGTGCCAGCAGTCCAGGACTAGCGGGAGTAGCTGAGCAGCTCTTC. The chain links TRBV6-1 to TRBJ2-1; 13 bases fit TRBD2. The length of the CDR3 is 15 residues. Germline CDR1 reads MNHNS; CDR2 reads SASEGT.

This clonotype was observed many times. The chain links TRBV10-3 to TRBJ2-2, with TRBD1 matching 9 bases. With V trimmed by 10 bases and J by 4 bases, 10 bases remained unmatched. CDR3 size: 15 residues. Germline values: CDR1 ENHRY, CDR2 SYGVKD. The CDR3 sequence: CATERDRAATGELFF. CDR3 DNA sequence: TGTGCCACCGAACGGGACAGGGCAGCCACCGGGGAGCTGTTTTTT.

The chain links TRBV10-3 to TRBJ2-7; D unresolved. The germline gives CDR1 ENHRY, CDR2 SYGVKD. V gave up 8 bases and J gave up 0 bases, with 8 bases separating them. The CDR3 has 12 amino acids. The CDR3 reads CAIGYSSYEQYF. The CDR3, as DNA: TGTGCCATCGGGTATAGCTCCTACGAGCAGTACTTC.

This clonotype was counted ten times or more. The chain carries TRBV7-9 and TRBJ1-2, with 8 bases matching TRBD1. The CDR3 contains 16 residues. V shed 1 base and J 4 bases; nucleotides not matched to a gene: 8. CDR1 SEHNR and CDR2 FQNEAQ come from the germline V gene (reference sequence). CDR3 sequence (DNA): TGTGCCAGCAGCTTAGGATCGGCAGGGGGCCGCTATGGCTACACCTTC. Protein product: CASSLGSAGGRYGYTF.

This clonotype has ten or more counts. The genes are TRBV6-1 and TRBJ2-5; possibly TRBD2 for D (5 bases). Trimming removed 4 bases at V and 0 bases at J, with 6 bases between. This CDR3 comprises 13 residues. Germline assignment: CDR1 MNHNS and CDR2 SASEGT. The CDR3 DNA reads as TGTGCCAGCAGTGTCGGGAACCAAGAGACCCAGTACTTC. Protein sequence: CASSVGNQETQYF.